This T cell receptor (beta chain) appears in the sequencing data of a study of Ad26.COV2.S vaccination and SARS-CoV-2 variants. Across the study: Enrollment placed the donor in the COV1001 Ad26.COV2.S trial arm. Intramuscular Ad26.COV2.S at 5x10^10 or 1x10^11 viral particles. Findings and caveats of the study: Considerable breadth of spike-specific CD8+ and CD4+ T cell responses has reportedly been documented following vaccination.

The CDR3 loop spans 15 amino acids. In germline, CDR1 is SGDLS, CDR2 YYNGEE. The ends were cut back, 2 bases at V and 0 bases at J, with 9 bases in the middle. Generated by immunoSEQ multiplex PCR, the TCRdb table keeps only in-frame clones and is missing some. The sample includes roughly 400,000 clones, 90% of them seen just once. Stated treatment: roughly 18 received Ad26.COV2.S at low or high dose, single or two shots; about 5 received placebo; per-sample allocation not given. Sampling was performed 63 days after the first vaccine or placebo injection. Immunization relied on an Ad26 vector, which expressed Wuhan-strain SARS-CoV-2 spike. In the case of this clone: What it recognizes is unknown.

Sequencing used peripheral blood, obtained in a trial of Ad26.COV2.S vaccine versus placebo. The rearrangement uses TRBV9 and TRBJ2-1; possibly TRBD2 for D (6 bases). The source of this sequence is a person between 18 and 60 years old who received the Ad26.COV2.S COVID-19 vaccine or a placebo. The CDR3: CASSVRDFSYNEQFF. The CDR3 coding sequence is TGTGCCAGCAGCGTTCGGGACTTCTCCTACAATGAGCAGTTCTTC.